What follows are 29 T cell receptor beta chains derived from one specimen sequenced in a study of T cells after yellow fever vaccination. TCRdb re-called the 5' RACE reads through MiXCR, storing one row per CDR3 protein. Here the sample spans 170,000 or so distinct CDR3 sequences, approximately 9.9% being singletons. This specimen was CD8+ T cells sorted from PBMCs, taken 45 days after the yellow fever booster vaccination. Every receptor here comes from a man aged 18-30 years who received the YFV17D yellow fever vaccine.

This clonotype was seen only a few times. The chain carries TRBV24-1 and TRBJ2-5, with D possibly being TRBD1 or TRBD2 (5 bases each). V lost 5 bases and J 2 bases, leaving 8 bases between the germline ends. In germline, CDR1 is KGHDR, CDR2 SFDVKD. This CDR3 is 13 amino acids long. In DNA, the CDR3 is TGTGCCACCAGTGCCTGGGGGCAAGAGACCCAGTACTTC. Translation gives CATSAWGQETQYF.

The CDR3 nucleotides read TGTGCCAGCAGCTCTTCTGGGAACACTGAAGCTTTCTTT. Amino acid sequence: CASSSSGNTEAFF. The chain links TRBV7-9 to TRBJ1-1; D not resolved. From germline, CDR1 is SEHNR and CDR2 FQNEAQ (reference sequence). This CDR3 has 13 residues. Trimming took off 4 bases at V and 1 base at J, with 7 bases between the two ends.

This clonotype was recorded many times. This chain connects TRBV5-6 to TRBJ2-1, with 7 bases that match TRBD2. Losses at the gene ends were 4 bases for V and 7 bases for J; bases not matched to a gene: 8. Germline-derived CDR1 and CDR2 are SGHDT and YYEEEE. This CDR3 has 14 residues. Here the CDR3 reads CASSPDGGGNEQFF. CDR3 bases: TGTGCCAGCAGCCCGGATGGCGGGGGAAATGAGCAGTTCTTC. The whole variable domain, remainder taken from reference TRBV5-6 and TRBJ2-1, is DAGVTQSPTHLIKTRGQQVTLRCSPKSGHDTVSWYQQALGQGPQFIFQYYEEEERQRGNFPDRFSGHQFPNYSSELNVNALLLGDSALYLCASSPDGGGNEQFFGPGTRLTVL.

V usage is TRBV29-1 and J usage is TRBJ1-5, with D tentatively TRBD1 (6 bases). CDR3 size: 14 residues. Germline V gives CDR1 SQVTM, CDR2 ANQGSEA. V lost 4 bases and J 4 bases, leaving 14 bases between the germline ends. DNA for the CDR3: TGCAGCGTTGCCCCTACAGGGTATAATCAGCCCCAGCATTTT. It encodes CSVAPTGYNQPQHF.

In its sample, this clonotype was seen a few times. DNA of the CDR3: TGTGCCAGCAGTTACAGTTATAGCAATCAGCCCCAGCATTTT. Residues: CASSYSYSNQPQHF. The chain joins TRBV6-2 or TRBV6-3 to TRBJ1-5; no firm D call. The CDR3 extends over 14 amino acids. Germline CDR1 is MNHEY and CDR2 is SVGEGT. Trimming shortened V by 2 bases and J by 0 bases, and 5 bases separated the two germline ends.

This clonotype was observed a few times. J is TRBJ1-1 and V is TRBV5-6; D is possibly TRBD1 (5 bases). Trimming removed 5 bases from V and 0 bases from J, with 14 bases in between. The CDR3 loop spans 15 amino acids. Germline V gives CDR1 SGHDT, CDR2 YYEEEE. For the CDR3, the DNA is TGTGCCAGCAGTATGGTGGCAGGGATGAACACTGAAGCTTTCTTT. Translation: CASSMVAGMNTEAFF.

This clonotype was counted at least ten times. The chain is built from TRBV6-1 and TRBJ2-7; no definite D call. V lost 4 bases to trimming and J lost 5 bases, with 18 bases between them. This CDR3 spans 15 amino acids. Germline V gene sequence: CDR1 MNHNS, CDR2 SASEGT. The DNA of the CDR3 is TGTGCCAGCAGTGTTGACCGCCTGCCTGGCGACGAGCAGTACGTC. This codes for CASSVDRLPGDEQYV.

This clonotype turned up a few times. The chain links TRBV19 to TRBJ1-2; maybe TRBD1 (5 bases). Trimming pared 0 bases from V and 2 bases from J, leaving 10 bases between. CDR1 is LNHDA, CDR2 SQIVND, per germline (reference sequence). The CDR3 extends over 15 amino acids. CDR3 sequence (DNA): TGTGCCAGTAGTATAGAACGGGGGATGAACTATGGCTACACCTTC. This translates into CASSIERGMNYGYTF.

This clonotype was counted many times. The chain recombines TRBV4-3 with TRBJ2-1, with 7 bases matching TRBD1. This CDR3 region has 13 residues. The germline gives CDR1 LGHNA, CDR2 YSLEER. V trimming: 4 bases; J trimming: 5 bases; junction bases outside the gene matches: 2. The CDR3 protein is CASSLGQDNEQFF. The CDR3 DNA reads TGCGCCAGCAGCCTCGGACAGGACAATGAGCAGTTCTTC.

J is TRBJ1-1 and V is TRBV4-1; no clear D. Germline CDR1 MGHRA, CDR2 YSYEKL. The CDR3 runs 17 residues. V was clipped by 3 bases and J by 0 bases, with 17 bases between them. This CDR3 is CASSHQPPGGMNTEAFF. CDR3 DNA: TGCGCCAGCAGCCACCAACCCCCCGGTGGCATGAACACTGAAGCTTTCTTT.

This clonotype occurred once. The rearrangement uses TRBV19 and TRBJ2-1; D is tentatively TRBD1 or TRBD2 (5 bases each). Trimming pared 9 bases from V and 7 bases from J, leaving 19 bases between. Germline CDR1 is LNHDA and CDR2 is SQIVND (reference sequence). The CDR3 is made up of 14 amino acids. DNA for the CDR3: TGTGCCAGCGCCGGGGCCTTCCACGGGAATGAGCAGTTCTTC. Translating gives CASAGAFHGNEQFF. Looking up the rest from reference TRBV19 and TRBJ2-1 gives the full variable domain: DGGITQSPKYLFRKEGQNVTLSCEQNLNHDAMYWYRQDPGQGLRLIYYSQIVNDFQKGDIAEGYSVSREKKESFPLTVTSAQKNPTAFYLCASAGAFHGNEQFFGPGTRLTVL.

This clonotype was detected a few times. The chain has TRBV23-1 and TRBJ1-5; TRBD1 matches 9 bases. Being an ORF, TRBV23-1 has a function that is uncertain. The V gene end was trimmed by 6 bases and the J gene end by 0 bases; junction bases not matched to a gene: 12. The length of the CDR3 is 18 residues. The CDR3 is CASSDTGGGGISNQPQHF. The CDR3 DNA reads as TGCGCCAGCAGCGATACAGGGGGCGGGGGTATTAGCAATCAGCCCCAGCATTTT.

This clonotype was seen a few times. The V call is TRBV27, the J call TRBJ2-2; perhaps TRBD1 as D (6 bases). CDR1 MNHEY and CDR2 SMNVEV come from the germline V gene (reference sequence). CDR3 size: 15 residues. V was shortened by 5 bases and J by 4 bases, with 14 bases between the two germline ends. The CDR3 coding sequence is TGTGCCAGCAGTGCCCTGGACAGTCGCACCGGGGAGCTGTTTTTT. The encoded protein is CASSALDSRTGELFF.

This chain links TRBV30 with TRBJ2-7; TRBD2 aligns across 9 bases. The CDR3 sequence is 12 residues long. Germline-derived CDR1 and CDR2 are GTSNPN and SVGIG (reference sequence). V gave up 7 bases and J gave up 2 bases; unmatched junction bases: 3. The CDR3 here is CALAGVTYEQYF. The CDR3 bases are TGTGCCTTAGCGGGGGTCACCTACGAGCAGTACTTC.

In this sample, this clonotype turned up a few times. CDR3: CASSGGGTNSYEQYV. The DNA of the CDR3 is TGTGCCAGCAGTGGAGGGGGGACTAACTCTTACGAGCAGTACGTC. This chain links TRBV28 with TRBJ2-7; a possible D gene is TRBD2 (7 bases). Deletions cut 5 bases from V and 4 bases from J, with 18 bases between. CDR3 length: 15 residues. The germline CDR1 and CDR2 sequences are MDHEN and SYDVKM.

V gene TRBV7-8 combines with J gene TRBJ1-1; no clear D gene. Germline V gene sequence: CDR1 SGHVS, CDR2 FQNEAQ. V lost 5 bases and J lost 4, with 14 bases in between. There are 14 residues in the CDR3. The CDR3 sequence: CASSPLGPSTEAFF. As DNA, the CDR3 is TGTGCCAGCAGCCCATTGGGCCCGTCCACTGAAGCTTTCTTT. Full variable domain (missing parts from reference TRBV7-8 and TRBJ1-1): GAGVSQSPRYKVAKRGQDVALRCDPISGHVSLFWYQQALGQGPEFLTYFQNEAQLDKSGLPSDRFFAERPEGSVSTLKIQRTQQEDSAVYLCASSPLGPSTEAFFGQGTRLTVV.

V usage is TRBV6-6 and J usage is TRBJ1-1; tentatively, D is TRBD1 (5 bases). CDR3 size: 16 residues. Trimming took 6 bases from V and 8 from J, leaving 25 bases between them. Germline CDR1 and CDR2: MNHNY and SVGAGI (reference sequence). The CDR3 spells CASRPPGESGTEEAFF. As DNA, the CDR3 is TGTGCCAGCAGACCTCCGGGGGAATCCGGGACTGAAGAAGCTTTCTTT.

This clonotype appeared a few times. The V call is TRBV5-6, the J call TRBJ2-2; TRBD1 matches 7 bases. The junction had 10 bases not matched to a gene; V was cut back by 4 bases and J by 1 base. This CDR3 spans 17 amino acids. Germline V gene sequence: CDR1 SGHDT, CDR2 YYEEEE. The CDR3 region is CASSVGDSWMNTGELFF. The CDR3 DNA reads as TGTGCCAGCAGCGTGGGGGACAGCTGGATGAACACCGGGGAGCTGTTTTTT.

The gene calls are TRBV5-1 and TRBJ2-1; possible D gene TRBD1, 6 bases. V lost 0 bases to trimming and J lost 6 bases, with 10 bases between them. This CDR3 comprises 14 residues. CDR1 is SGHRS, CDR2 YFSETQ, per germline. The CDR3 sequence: CASSLGGRANEQFF. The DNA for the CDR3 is TGCGCCAGCAGCTTGGGGGGGCGGGCCAATGAGCAGTTCTTC.

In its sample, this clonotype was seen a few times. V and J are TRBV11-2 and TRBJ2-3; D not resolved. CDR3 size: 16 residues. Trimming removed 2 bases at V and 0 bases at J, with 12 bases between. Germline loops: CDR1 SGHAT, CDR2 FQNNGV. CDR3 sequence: CASSLIPVTSTDTQYF. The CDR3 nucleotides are TGTGCCAGCAGCTTAATTCCCGTCACTAGCACAGATACGCAGTATTTT. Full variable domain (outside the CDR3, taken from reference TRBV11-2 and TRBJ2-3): EAGVAQSPRYKIIEKRQSVAFWCNPISGHATLYWYQQILGQGPKLLIQFQNNGVVDDSQLPKDRFSAERLKGVDSTLKIQPAKLEDSAVYLCASSLIPVTSTDTQYFGPGTRLTVL.

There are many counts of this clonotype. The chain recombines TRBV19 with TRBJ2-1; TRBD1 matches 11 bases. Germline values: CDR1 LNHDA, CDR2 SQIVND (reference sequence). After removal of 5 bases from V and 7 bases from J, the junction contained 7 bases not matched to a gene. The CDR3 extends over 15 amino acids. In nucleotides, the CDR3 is TGTGCCAGTAGTCTCGGGACAGGGGGACCTAATGAGCAGTTCTTC. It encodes CASSLGTGGPNEQFF.

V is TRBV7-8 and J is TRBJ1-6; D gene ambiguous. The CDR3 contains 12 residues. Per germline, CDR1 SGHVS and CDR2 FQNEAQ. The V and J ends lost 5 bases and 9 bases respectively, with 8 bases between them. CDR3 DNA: TGTGCCAGCAGCCAAGGTGTTTCACCCCTCCACTTT. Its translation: CASSQGVSPLHF.

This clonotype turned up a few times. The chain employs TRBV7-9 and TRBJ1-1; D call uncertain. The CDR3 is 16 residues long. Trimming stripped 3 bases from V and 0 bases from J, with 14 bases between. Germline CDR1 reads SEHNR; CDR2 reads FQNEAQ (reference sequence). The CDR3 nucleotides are TGTGCCAGCAGCTTGCAGAACCCCGGGATGAACACTGAAGCTTTCTTT. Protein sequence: CASSLQNPGMNTEAFF.

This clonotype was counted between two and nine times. This CDR3 is CASSSDRESLRGYTF. In nucleotides, the CDR3 is TGTGCCAGCAGTTCGGACAGGGAATCATTGCGTGGCTACACCTTC. This rearrangement joins TRBV6-2 or TRBV6-3 to TRBJ1-2; TRBD1 matches 8 bases. Looked up from germline, CDR1 is MNHEY and CDR2 is SVGEGT. Unmatched junction bases numbered 11, after V lost 4 bases and J lost 7 bases. CDR3 size: 15 residues.

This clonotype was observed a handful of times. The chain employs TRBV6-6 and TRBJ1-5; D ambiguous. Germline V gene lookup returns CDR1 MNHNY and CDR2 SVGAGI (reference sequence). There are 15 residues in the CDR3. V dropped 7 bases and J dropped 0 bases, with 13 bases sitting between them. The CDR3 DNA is TGTGCCAGCACCCACCTCAGTTATAGCAATCAGCCCCAGCATTTT. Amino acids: CASTHLSYSNQPQHF.

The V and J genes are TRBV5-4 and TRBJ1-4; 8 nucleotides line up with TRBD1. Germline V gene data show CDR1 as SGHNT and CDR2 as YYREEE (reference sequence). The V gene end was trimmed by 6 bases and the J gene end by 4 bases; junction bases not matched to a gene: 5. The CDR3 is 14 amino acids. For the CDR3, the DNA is TGTGCCAGCAACGTACAGGGGGATAATGAAAAACTGTTTTTT. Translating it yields CASNVQGDNEKLFF. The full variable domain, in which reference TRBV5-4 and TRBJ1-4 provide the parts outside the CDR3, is ETGVTQSPTHLIKTRGQQVTLRCSSQSGHNTVSWYQQALGQGPQFIFQYYREEENGRGNFPPRFSGLQFPNYSSELNVNALELDDSALYLCASNVQGDNEKLFFGSGTQLSVL.

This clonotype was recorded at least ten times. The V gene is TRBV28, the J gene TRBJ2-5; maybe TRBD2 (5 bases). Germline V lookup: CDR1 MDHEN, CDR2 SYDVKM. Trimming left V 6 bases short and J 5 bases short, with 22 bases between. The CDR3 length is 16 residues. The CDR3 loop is CASSPAFDPRRETQYF. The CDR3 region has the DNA TGTGCCAGCAGCCCTGCTTTCGACCCCCGGAGGGAGACCCAGTACTTC.

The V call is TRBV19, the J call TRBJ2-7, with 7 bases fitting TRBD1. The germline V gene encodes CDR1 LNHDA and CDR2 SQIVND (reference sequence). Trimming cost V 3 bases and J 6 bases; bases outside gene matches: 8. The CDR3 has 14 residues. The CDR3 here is CASSIVRGNREQYF. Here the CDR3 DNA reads TGTGCCAGTAGTATTGTCAGGGGGAATCGCGAGCAGTACTTC. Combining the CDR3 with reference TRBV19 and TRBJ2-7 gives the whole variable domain DGGITQSPKYLFRKEGQNVTLSCEQNLNHDAMYWYRQDPGQGLRLIYYSQIVNDFQKGDIAEGYSVSREKKESFPLTVTSAQKNPTAFYLCASSIVRGNREQYFGPGTRLTVT.

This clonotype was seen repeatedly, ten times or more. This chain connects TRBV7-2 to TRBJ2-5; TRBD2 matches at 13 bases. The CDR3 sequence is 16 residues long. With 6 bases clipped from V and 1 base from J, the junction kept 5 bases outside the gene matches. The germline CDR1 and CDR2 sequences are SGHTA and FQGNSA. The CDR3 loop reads CASRPTSGGIQETQYF. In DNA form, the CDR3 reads TGTGCCAGCAGGCCGACTAGCGGGGGGATCCAAGAGACCCAGTACTTC.